This TCR beta chain was sequenced in a study of OX40 agonist ivuxolimab in advanced cancers. Some background on the complete study: Ivuxolimab was a fully human IgG2 agonistic monoclonal antibody targeting the costimulatory receptor OX40 (CD134). The dose-escalation cohort was 82.7% male with a mean age of about 54 years, ranging from 23 to 79. Intravenous ivuxolimab was administered to patients every 2 weeks at six dose levels: 0.01, 0.1, 0.3, 1.5, 3 and 10 mg/kg. The paper reports the monotherapy dose-escalation portion (N ≈ 52 patients) of the phase I ivuxolimab trial. Three dose-escalation patients achieved partial responses, one with hepatocellular carcinoma and two with cutaneous melanoma. Of the roughly 52 dose-escalation patients, hepatocellular carcinoma was present in approximately 20, melanoma in approximately 15, renal cell carcinoma in 9 and head and neck cancer in 9. Peripheral TCRbeta sequencing aimed to test whether ivuxolimab altered TCR sequence diversity and caused clonal T-cell expansion. Patients were allowed to have had prior anti-PD-1, anti-PD-L1 or anti-CTLA-4 therapy, and roughly 40% of the dose-escalation patients had been treated with checkpoint inhibitors.

Per the germline V gene (reference sequence), LNHNV is the CDR1 and YYDKDF is the CDR2. Taken from cysteine to phenylalanine, the CDR3 has 13 residues. Only the CDR3 portion is preserved as DNA: 39 bases, with reading frame beginning at the first base. V loses 0 bases of germline sequence and J loses 2 bases, and the interval between the two ends is 5 bases. Comments on this clone: Its antigen remains undetermined. No qualities accompany the bases; no much larger clone lies one base away.

Patients with autoimmune disease history or receiving systemic immunosuppression were excluded from the trial. Peripheral blood for TCR sequencing was drawn from every dose cohort at baseline, at cycle 4 day 1 and at cycle 7 day 1. Samples came from an open-label, multicenter, first-in-human phase I dose-escalation trial of ivuxolimab. Adults with locally advanced or metastatic head and neck squamous cell, hepatocellular, melanoma or renal cell carcinoma were enrolled in the trial. Before TCR sequencing, CD4+ T cells and CD8+ T cells from peripheral blood were sorted into separate populations. Study-wide findings and limitations: Low levels of normalized T-cell clonal expansion were also seen in some patients who did not respond. In the 0.1-3.0 mg/kg groups, partial responders were among the patients with the lowest normalized peripheral clonal expansion, particularly in CD8+ T cells. After ivuxolimab, expanded clones were on average more numerous among CD8+ T cells than among CD4+ T cells. Clonal expansion of both CD4+ and CD8+ blood T cells was observed from baseline to week 6 at doses 0.1 to 3.0 mg/kg. The antigen specificity of the peripheral T cells that underwent clonal expansion was not determined.

To sequence the TCRbeta CDR3 region, genomic DNA was isolated from the sorted cells. The immunoSEQ Assay was used to sequence the TCRbeta CDR3 regions. TCRdb re-hosts the immuneACCESS table, in-frame sequences only. Its copies lack some clones; in the studies checked, an unresolved V gene accounts for under half of them, and the cause for the rest is not known. This sample comprises more than 70,000 clones, roughly nine tenths of them detected only once. The ten largest make up 10% of the sample. The clonotype originates from an adult with an advanced solid tumor such as melanoma, head and neck, liver or kidney cancer. This chain is built from TRBV15 and TRBJ2-7, with no D gene named confidently. Source: CD4+ or CD8+ T cells sorted from blood, taken in a trial of the OX40 agonist ivuxolimab. The nucleotides are TGTGCCACCAGCAGAGAGCGAACCTACGAGCAGTACTTC. Its translation reads: CATSRERTYEQYF. Beyond the CDR3, the reference TRBV15 and TRBJ2-7 genes provide the residues; the full variable domain reads: DAMVIQNPRYQVTQFGKPVTLSCSQTLNHNVMYWYQQKSSQAPKLLFHYYDKDFNNEADTPDNFQSRRPNTSFCFLDIRSPGLGDTAMYLCATSRERTYEQYFGPGTRLTVT.